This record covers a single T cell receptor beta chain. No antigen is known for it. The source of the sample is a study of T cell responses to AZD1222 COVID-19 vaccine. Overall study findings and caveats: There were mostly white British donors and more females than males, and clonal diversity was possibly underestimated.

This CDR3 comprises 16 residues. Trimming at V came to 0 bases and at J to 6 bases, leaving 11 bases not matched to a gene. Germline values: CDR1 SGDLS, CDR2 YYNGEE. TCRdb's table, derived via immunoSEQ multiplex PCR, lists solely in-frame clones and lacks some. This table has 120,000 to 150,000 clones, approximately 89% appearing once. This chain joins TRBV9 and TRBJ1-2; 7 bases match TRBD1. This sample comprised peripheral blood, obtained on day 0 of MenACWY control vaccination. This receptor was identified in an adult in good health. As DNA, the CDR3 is TGTGCCAGCAGCGTAGGCCTTTCGAGGGGACAGAATGGCTACACCTTC. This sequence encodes CASSVGLSRGQNGYTF.